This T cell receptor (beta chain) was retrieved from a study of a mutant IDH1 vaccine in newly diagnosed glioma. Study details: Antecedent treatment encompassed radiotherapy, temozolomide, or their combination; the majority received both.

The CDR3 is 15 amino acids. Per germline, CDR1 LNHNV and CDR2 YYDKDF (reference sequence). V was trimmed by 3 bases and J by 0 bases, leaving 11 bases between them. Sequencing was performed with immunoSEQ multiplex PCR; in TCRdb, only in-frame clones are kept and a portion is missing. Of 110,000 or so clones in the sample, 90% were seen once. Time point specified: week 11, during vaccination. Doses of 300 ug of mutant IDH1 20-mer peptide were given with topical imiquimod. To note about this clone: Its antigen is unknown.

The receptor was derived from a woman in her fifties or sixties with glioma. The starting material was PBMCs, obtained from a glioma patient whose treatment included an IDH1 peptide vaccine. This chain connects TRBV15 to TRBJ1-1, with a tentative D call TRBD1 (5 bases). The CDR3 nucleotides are TGTGCCACCAGCAGCCCCCCAGGGCTGAACACTGAAGCTTTCTTT. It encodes CATSSPPGLNTEAFF.